What follows are 17 T cell receptor beta chains derived from one specimen sequenced in a study of T cell repertoires in cytomegalovirus infection. A single record per CDR3 protein comes from TCRdb applying MiXCR to the reads. The sample has roughly 220,000 distinct CDR3 sequences, about 39% seen once; the top ten hold around 60%. Their specific antigens are unknown. The sample in question was CD8+ T cells from cultured PBMCs, obtained from culture after CMV antigen stimulation. The origin of the receptors is a human donor in good health (CMV status not recorded). Some clones in this sample may be carry-over from other donors' samples.

The chain has TRBV27 and TRBJ2-1, with TRBD2 identical over 12 bases. The germline V gene encodes CDR1 MNHEY and CDR2 SMNVEV (reference sequence). The CDR3 spans 17 residues. Trimming took 5 bases from V and 4 from J; bases not matched to a gene: 9. The CDR3 loop reads CASSNLAGGPLYNEQFF. CDR3 bases: TGTGCCAGCAGTAACCTAGCGGGAGGGCCTCTTTACAATGAGCAGTTCTTC.

This clonotype was picked up many times. The chain couples TRBV7-2 to TRBJ2-5, with 7 bases matching TRBD2. With 2 bases clipped from V and 5 bases from J, the junction kept 5 bases outside the gene matches. CDR1 is SGHTA and CDR2 is FQGNSA in the germline V gene. This CDR3 spans 14 amino acids. CDR3 residues: CASSLTGGEETQYF. The CDR3 bases are TGTGCCAGCAGCTTAACGGGGGGTGAGGAGACCCAGTACTTC.

This chain links TRBV27 with TRBJ2-7; 11 bases line up with TRBD2. The V gene's germline CDR1 is MNHEY and CDR2 SMNVEV (reference sequence). The CDR3 covers 15 residues. Losses at the gene ends were 5 bases for V and 2 bases for J; bases not matched to a gene: 5. As DNA, the CDR3 is TGTGCCAGCAGTCCCTCGACTAGCGGGGCCTACGAGCAGTACTTC. Amino acid sequence: CASSPSTSGAYEQYF.

This chain joins TRBV28 and TRBJ2-1, with a weak D call TRBD2 (6 bases). The CDR3 is 12 residues long. The V end lost 6 bases, the J end lost 12 bases, and 15 bases lay between the germline ends. The V gene's germline CDR1 is MDHEN and CDR2 SYDVKM. The CDR3: CASRPLAPVQFF. The CDR3 DNA reads as TGTGCCAGCAGACCCCTAGCGCCAGTGCAGTTCTTC.

This chain connects TRBV7-3 to TRBJ1-2, with D possibly TRBD1 on 5 matching bases. The CDR3 consists of 15 residues. V was trimmed by 4 bases and J by 7 bases, leaving 19 bases between them. Germline V gene sequence: CDR1 SGHTA, CDR2 FQGTGA. The CDR3 DNA follows: TGTGCCAGCAGCTGGGGGGTCACGGATCCCTTTGGCTACACCTTC. Translated: CASSWGVTDPFGYTF.

This clonotype was recorded a few times. The rearrangement uses TRBV6-2 or TRBV6-3 and TRBJ2-3; TRBD2 might be the D (6 bases). CDR1 MNHEY and CDR2 SVGEGT come from the germline V gene. V lost 5 bases to trimming and J lost 3 bases, with 15 bases between them. This CDR3 has 15 amino acids. The CDR3 nucleotides are TGTGCCAGCAGTCCCCGACTAGGAGAGACAGATACGCAGTATTTT. This translates into CASSPRLGETDTQYF.

This clonotype has at least ten counts. This chain uses TRBV7-9 with TRBJ2-1, with 8 bases that match TRBD2. The CDR3 contains 16 residues. Germline loops: CDR1 SEHNR, CDR2 FQNEAQ (reference sequence). The V segment lost 2 bases and the J segment 7 bases; nucleotides outside the gene matches: 10. The CDR3 region has the DNA TGTGCCAGCAGCTTACTCAACGGGGGGGCGATGAATGAGCAGTTCTTC. Protein: CASSLLNGGAMNEQFF.

The genes are TRBV7-8 and TRBJ2-3, with TRBD1 matching 9 bases. This CDR3 is built from 14 residues. The V and J ends lost 5 bases and 4 bases, in that order; junction bases with no gene match: 4. CDR1 SGHVS and CDR2 FQNEAQ come from the germline V gene. The CDR3 DNA reads as TGTGCCAGCAGCCGATGGGACAGGGCAGATACGCAGTATTTT. This translates into CASSRWDRADTQYF.

This chain uses TRBV19 with TRBJ1-1, with D hard to call. This CDR3 has 14 residues. Germline V gene sequence: CDR1 LNHDA, CDR2 SQIVND (reference sequence). V was trimmed by 5 bases and J by 6 bases, leaving 16 bases between them. DNA of the CDR3: TGTGCCAGTAGTCCCACACACCTTCCCCCTGAAGCTTTCTTT. Protein: CASSPTHLPPEAFF.

The J gene is TRBJ2-2, the V gene TRBV11-3; D may be TRBD2 (6 bases). The CDR3 extends over 14 amino acids. The V and J ends lost 4 bases and 4 bases respectively, with 10 bases between them. Looked up from germline, CDR1 is SGHNT and CDR2 is YENEEA. The CDR3 DNA reads TGTGCCAGCAGCTGGGCCGGGGGCACCGGGGAGCTGTTTTTT. Its protein is CASSWAGGTGELFF. Full variable domain (rest looked up from reference TRBV11-3 and TRBJ2-2): EAGVVQSPRYKIIEKKQPVAFWCNPISGHNTLYWYLQNLGQGPELLIRYENEEAVDDSQLPKDRFSAERLKGVDSTLKIQPAELGDSAVYLCASSWAGGTGELFFGEGSRLTVL.

The CDR3 region has the DNA TGTGCCAGCAGCAGCCGGGACGGATCCTACGAGCAGTACTTC. Protein sequence: CASSSRDGSYEQYF. The V call is TRBV27, the J call TRBJ2-7, with D possibly called TRBD1 or TRBD2 (5 bases each). This CDR3 contains 14 residues. The V gene lost 6 bases and the J gene lost 1 base, with 13 bases spanning the gap. The germline CDR1 and CDR2 sequences are MNHEY and SMNVEV (reference sequence).

The genes are TRBV7-9 and TRBJ2-1; no reliable D call. From germline, CDR1 is SEHNR and CDR2 FQNEAQ (reference sequence). The germline V and J ends were trimmed by 4 bases and 4 bases, with 17 bases remaining between them. The CDR3 spans 16 residues. The CDR3 here is CASSSPDGPEYNEQFF. The DNA of the CDR3 is TGTGCCAGCAGCTCTCCAGACGGACCCGAATACAATGAGCAGTTCTTC.

V is TRBV6-5 and J is TRBJ2-1, with D tentatively TRBD1 or TRBD2 (5 bases each). V gave up 4 bases and J gave up 7 bases, with 26 bases separating them. The length of the CDR3 is 18 residues. Germline loops: CDR1 MNHEY, CDR2 SVGAGI. CDR3 DNA sequence: TGTGCCAGCAGTTTGACCAGCGGAGATGGTGTGAAGGGGAATGAGCAGTTCTTC. Translation gives CASSLTSGDGVKGNEQFF.

This clonotype was seen just once. This chain uses TRBV19 with TRBJ2-2; TRBD1 is a possible D gene (5 bases). Germline V gene lookup returns CDR1 LNHDA and CDR2 SQIVND (reference sequence). V shed 4 bases and J shed 6 bases, with 21 bases lying between them. The CDR3 is made up of 17 amino acids. The CDR3 bases are TGTGCCAGTAGTAAGGAAGGGGCGGTAACCCGGGCCGGGGAGCTGTTTTTT. Translated: CASSKEGAVTRAGELFF.

This clonotype came up many times. The V and J genes are TRBV7-8 and TRBJ1-1; D gene unclear. This CDR3 comprises 14 residues. Germline lookup yields CDR1 SGHVS and CDR2 FQNEAQ. Trimming removed 7 bases at V and 11 bases at J, with 23 bases between. This CDR3 reads CASTIGRRQTMAFF. The DNA of the CDR3 is TGTGCCAGCACCATAGGGCGACGCCAGACGATGGCTTTCTTT. The full variable domain, with the rest looked up from reference TRBV7-8 and TRBJ1-1, is GAGVSQSPRYKVAKRGQDVALRCDPISGHVSLFWYQQALGQGPEFLTYFQNEAQLDKSGLPSDRFFAERPEGSVSTLKIQRTQQEDSAVYLCASTIGRRQTMAFFGQGTRLTVV.

There are a few counts of this clonotype. The rearrangement uses TRBV27 and TRBJ1-5; no clear D. Trimming removed 0 bases at V and 6 bases at J, with 6 bases between. The CDR3 is 13 residues long. Germline-derived CDR1 and CDR2 are MNHEY and SMNVEV (reference sequence). The CDR3 DNA reads as TGTGCCAGCAGTTTATCTCTTCGTCAGCCCCAGCATTTT. It yields the protein CASSLSLRQPQHF.

This clonotype has only a few counts. This CDR3 reads CASSLWGSSNTEAFF. DNA for the CDR3: TGTGCCAGCAGCTTATGGGGAAGTTCGAACACTGAAGCTTTCTTT. The chain has TRBV11-2 and TRBJ1-1; no clear D gene. The germline CDR1 and CDR2 sequences are SGHAT and FQNNGV. This CDR3 has 15 residues. V was pared by 2 bases and J by 1 base, with 11 bases between. Supplemented by reference TRBV11-2 and TRBJ1-1, the full variable domain reads EAGVAQSPRYKIIEKRQSVAFWCNPISGHATLYWYQQILGQGPKLLIQFQNNGVVDDSQLPKDRFSAERLKGVDSTLKIQPAKLEDSAVYLCASSLWGSSNTEAFFGQGTRLTVV.